The rows below give T cell receptor beta chains drawn from one sample of a study of T cells in Graves' hyperthyroidism and ophthalmopathy. Each CDR3 protein gets one entry after TCRdb re-called the multiplex PCR reads with MiXCR. The sample has some 600,000 distinct CDR3 sequences; approximately 13% are singletons. Sequenced sample: blood. The receptor set was obtained from a woman aged 30 to 39 with Graves' hyperthyroidism that later progressed to Graves' ophthalmopathy. CDR3s include the opening cysteine and the closing phenylalanine or tryptophan. Each record gives: clone size, J gene, V gene, CDR3 protein. Size values are once, few and many counts, or a class for expanded clones, and some rows have none.

many,TRBJ1-1,TRBV6-1,CASNKAPGTDVRFEAFF
many,TRBJ1-2,TRBV12-3/TRBV12-4,CASSFGASSGYTF
few,TRBJ2-3,TRBV20-1,CSASNLRADTQYF
.,TRBJ2-6,TRBV11-3,CASSLVVATRANVLTF
many,TRBJ2-2,TRBV18,CASSPGQGFTGELFF
few,TRBJ1-2,TRBV4-1,CASSQPSRGQGNYGYTF
few,TRBJ2-7,TRBV5-1,CASSFGTGASEQYF
.,TRBJ1-1,TRBV6-9,CASSWTEQNTEAFF
few,TRBJ2-7,TRBV29-1,CSVDGRGDYEQYF
few,TRBJ2-5,TRBV14,CASSRIFRQGKAQETQYF
many,TRBJ2-1,TRBV28,CASIKFNRDRDNNEQFF
many,TRBJ2-7,TRBV27,CASTGLAGSYEQYF
few,TRBJ2-7,TRBV20-1,CSAGDPQRYEQYF
many,TRBJ2-2,TRBV5-1,CASSLAGLAGALGGPNTGELFF
many,TRBJ1-1,TRBV5-1,CASSTWTGGDEAFF
once,TRBJ1-3,TRBV3-1,CASSQGRGSGDTIYF
many,TRBJ2-7,TRBV13,CASSFPVDEQYF
few,TRBJ1-4,TRBV18,CASSPRQLATNEKLFF
few,TRBJ2-2,TRBV9,CASSAEYPGSGELFF
many,TRBJ2-4,TRBV2,CASIPLAKNIQYF